This T cell receptor beta chain is drawn from a study of blood T cell repertoires in COVID-19. Recruits, aged about 18 to 100 years, lived in 24 US areas. Methods used by the authors: Reference gene primer amplification gave estimated nucleated cell counts. Data came from immunoSEQ multiplex PCR; TCRdb stores just in-frame clones and leaves some out. That table is the source of V, J and clone size, and D and trimming were worked out from the DNA. The data show 150,000 to 200,000 clones, about 80% seen once. In this sample, this clone turned up a few times. CDR3 length: 18 amino acids. Germline V gene lookup returns CDR1 LNHNV and CDR2 YYDKDF (reference sequence). J lost 2 bases, V lost 2 bases, and 12 bases had no gene match.

Sequenced input: PBMCs or T cells enriched from blood (not recorded which). The rearrangement links TRBV15 to TRBJ2-1; 7 bases align to TRBD2. This TCR was recovered from a man aged 45 to 65 who had recovered from COVID-19. The CDR3 coding sequence is TGTGCCACCAGCAGACAACGGGGGGAAGGTCTCCCCTACAATGAGCAGTTCTTC. Its translation is CATSRQRGEGLPYNEQFF.